Presented here are 14 T cell receptor beta chains from one specimen sequenced in a study of beta chain features in type 1 diabetes. Study-level findings and limits: Across all four CD4+ subsets, people with type 1 diabetes showed modestly shorter TCRB CDR3s.

What was sequenced were expressed TCRB transcripts, since all of the isolated RNA had been reverse transcribed. Method: immunoSEQ multiplex PCR; TCRdb's copy keeps in-frame clones and lacks some. The table records around 340,000 clones, around 9.3% of them present only once. For these receptors, no antigen is known. The sample comprised central memory CD4+ T cells from blood. The origin of the receptors is a young man with type 1 diabetes.

This clone was seen a handful of times. The rearrangement links TRBV7-2 to TRBJ1-1, with 10 bases that match TRBD1. The germline V gene has CDR1 SGHTA and CDR2 FQGNSA. This CDR3 comprises 14 residues. With V trimmed by 4 bases and J by 11 bases, 10 bases remained unmatched. The CDR3 DNA sequence: TGTGCCAGCAGCTACGGGACAGGGGATAATAAGGCTTTCTTT. Protein: CASSYGTGDNKAFF. The full variable domain, its missing parts supplied by reference TRBV7-2 and TRBJ1-1, is GAGVSQSPSNKVTEKGKDVELRCDPISGHTALYWYRQSLGQGLEFLIYFQGNSAPDKSGLPSDRFSAERTGGSVSTLTIQRTQQEDSAVYLCASSYGTGDNKAFFGQGTRLTVV.

This clone was seen a few times. This chain connects TRBV7-2 to TRBJ1-3; D uncertain. The V gene's germline CDR1 is SGHTA and CDR2 FQGNSA. Trimming took 6 bases from V and 5 from J, leaving 17 bases between them. The CDR3 sequence is 15 residues long. The CDR3 coding sequence is TGTGCCAGCAGTCGGTTGAGGGAAACAAGAAACACCATATATTTT. Its translation is CASSRLRETRNTIYF.

The chain has TRBV18 and TRBJ1-1; 8 bases fit TRBD1. This CDR3 has 14 residues. The junction had 3 bases not matched to a gene; V was cut back by 5 bases and J by 1 base. Per the germline V gene, CDR1 is KGHSH and CDR2 is LQKENI. Here the CDR3 reads CASSMDRANTEAFF. In DNA, the CDR3 is TGTGCCAGCTCAATGGACAGGGCGAACACTGAAGCTTTCTTT.

This clone was seen a few times. This chain's CDR3 is CSVTGGSTDRGETQYF. The CDR3 DNA reads as TGCAGCGTTACTGGAGGGAGTACGGACAGGGGGGAGACCCAGTACTTC. The chain joins TRBV29-1 to TRBJ2-5; 10 nucleotides match TRBD1. There are 16 residues in the CDR3. In germline, CDR1 is SQVTM, CDR2 ANQGSEA. The ends lost 5 bases at V and 5 bases at J; junction bases unmatched: 14.

The chain joins TRBV5-1 to TRBJ2-1; no clear D. This CDR3 is 13 amino acids long. Germline-derived CDR1 and CDR2 are SGHRS and YFSETQ. The V end lost 0 bases, the J end lost 5 bases, and 6 bases lay between the germline ends. The CDR3 here is CASSLAADNEQFF. DNA for the CDR3: TGCGCCAGCAGCTTGGCCGCGGACAATGAGCAGTTCTTC.

The chain employs TRBV2 and TRBJ2-1, with D hard to call. This CDR3 has 13 amino acids. Trimming took off 8 bases at V and 1 base at J, with 9 bases between the two ends. Per the germline V gene, CDR1 is SNHLY and CDR2 is FYNNEI. CDR3 in DNA: TGTGCCAGCTTTCTAGAATCCTACAATGAGCAGTTCTTC. This sequence encodes CASFLESYNEQFF.

This clone was counted a few times. The DNA for the CDR3 is TGTGCCTGGGGACAGAGCAATCAGCCCCAGCATTTT. Its translation is CAWGQSNQPQHF. The gene calls are TRBV30 and TRBJ1-5, with D perhaps TRBD1 (6 bases). V lost 5 bases to trimming and J lost 1 base, with 6 bases between them. The CDR3 is 12 amino acids. Germline V gene lookup returns CDR1 GTSNPN and CDR2 SVGIG (reference sequence).

V is TRBV7-6 and J is TRBJ2-1, with D unclear. Per the germline V gene, CDR1 is SGHVS and CDR2 is FNYEAQ. V gave up 0 bases and J gave up 9 bases, with 9 bases separating them. This CDR3 is built from 13 residues. The CDR3 region has the DNA TGTGCCAGCAGCTTAGCCAGGATGGGTGAGCAGTTCTTC. As protein: CASSLARMGEQFF.

This clone came up a few times. This rearrangement joins TRBV9 to TRBJ1-1; D gene ambiguous. Trimming removed 4 bases from V and 0 bases from J, with 13 bases in between. Germline V gene sequence: CDR1 SGDLS, CDR2 YYNGEE. The CDR3 consists of 15 residues. The chain's CDR3 is CASSPLTHMNTEAFF. As DNA, the CDR3 is TGTGCCAGCAGCCCATTGACCCACATGAACACTGAAGCTTTCTTT.

This clone was found a few times. CDR3 coding DNA: TGCGCCAGCAGCTTGGAGGGGGGGCCGACCTACGAGCAGTACTTC. It is translated as CASSLEGGPTYEQYF. This sequence joins TRBV5-1 and TRBJ2-7; D perhaps matches TRBD2 (7 bases). The CDR3 is made up of 15 amino acids. Germline-derived CDR1 and CDR2 are SGHRS and YFSETQ. The V gene lost 0 bases and the J gene lost 2 bases, with 12 bases spanning the gap.

This chain uses TRBV7-2 with TRBJ1-2; D is unresolved. In germline, CDR1 is SGHTA, CDR2 FQGNSA. Trimming stripped 2 bases from V and 2 bases from J, with 9 bases between. The CDR3 has 14 amino acids. The CDR3 reads CASSLIEENYGYTF. The CDR3 DNA reads TGTGCCAGCAGCTTAATCGAGGAAAACTATGGCTACACCTTC.

V gene TRBV21-1 combines with J gene TRBJ2-5; TRBD2, the table's D call, lacks a check against the DNA. TRBV21-1 is shown as a pseudogene. The CDR3 extends over 15 amino acids. Written as DNA, the CDR3 is TGTGCCAGCAGCAAAGCGACTAGCTCTAAAGAGACCCAGTACTTC. It encodes CASSKATSSKETQYF.

Comments on this clone: It may be a read error: a sequence one base away is much more abundant. The rearrangement links TRBV5-1 to TRBJ2-7; D is uncertain. Germline V gene sequence: CDR1 SGHRS, CDR2 YFSETQ. Trimming took 4 bases from V and 3 from J, leaving 2 bases between them. This CDR3 contains 10 residues. The chain's CDR3 is CASSDYEQYF. In nucleotides, the CDR3 is TGCGCCAGCAGCGACTACGAGCAGTACTTC.

This sequence joins TRBV7-2 and TRBJ1-6; no clear D gene. The germline V and J ends were trimmed by 3 bases and 11 bases, with 14 bases remaining between them. The CDR3 consists of 14 residues. Germline CDR1 reads SGHTA; CDR2 reads FQGNSA. CDR3 in DNA: TGTGCCAGCAGCTTTGACGGTCCACCTGCACCCCTCCACTTT. Encoded protein: CASSFDGPPAPLHF. Using reference TRBV7-2 and TRBJ1-6 for the parts outside the CDR3, the full variable domain is GAGVSQSPSNKVTEKGKDVELRCDPISGHTALYWYRQSLGQGLEFLIYFQGNSAPDKSGLPSDRFSAERTGGSVSTLTIQRTQQEDSAVYLCASSFDGPPAPLHFGNGTRLTVT.